These 32 T cell receptor beta chains were all obtained from the same sample, sequenced in a study of brain T cells in children with intractable seizures. Generated by immunoSEQ multiplex PCR, the TCRdb table keeps only in-frame clones and is missing some. The data contain 340,000 or so clones, over 85% of them seen just once; the ten biggest clones take up about 5.8%. Documented time point: blood from clinic visit 5 months post-surgery; TSC patient then seizure free. Sequences were derived from peripheral blood, sampled about 5 months after surgery. Receptors were obtained from a boy in the first two years of life with tuberous sclerosis and intractable seizures.

V gene TRBV19 combines with J gene TRBJ2-2, with a weak D call TRBD2 (6 bases). This CDR3 spans 16 amino acids. Germline lookup yields CDR1 LNHDA and CDR2 SQIVND (reference sequence). The V end lost 8 bases, the J end lost 0 bases, and 16 bases lay between the germline ends. The CDR3, as DNA: TGTGCCAGTGTGAAAGCGGGCCTTCCGAACACCGGGGAGCTGTTTTTT. This encodes CASVKAGLPNTGELFF.

The chain employs TRBV20-1 and TRBJ1-1, with unresolved D. From germline, CDR1 is DFQATT and CDR2 SNEGSKA (reference sequence). V lost 5 bases and J 10 bases, leaving 14 bases between the germline ends. This CDR3 has 11 amino acids. CDR3 loop: CSAGEPLRAFF. The CDR3 DNA follows: TGCAGTGCTGGGGAACCTCTGCGAGCTTTCTTT.

The J gene is TRBJ2-3, the V gene TRBV4-1; D gene ambiguous. Germline values: CDR1 MGHRA, CDR2 YSYEKL. Trimming left V 0 bases short and J 4 bases short, with 8 bases between. This CDR3 is 14 amino acids long. The CDR3: CASSQDPSPDTQYF. The CDR3 nucleotides read TGCGCCAGCAGCCAAGATCCCTCCCCAGATACGCAGTATTTT.

The chain uses TRBV10-3 and TRBJ2-7; 7 bases agree with TRBD2. With V trimmed by 2 bases and J by 3 bases, 10 bases remained unmatched. This CDR3 is built from 16 residues. Germline V gene lookup returns CDR1 ENHRY and CDR2 SYGVKD. The chain's CDR3 is CAISETSDRGVYEQYF. CDR3 DNA sequence: TGTGCCATCAGTGAGACTAGCGATAGAGGGGTCTACGAGCAGTACTTC.

The J gene is TRBJ2-3, the V gene TRBV6-4, with 8 bases identical to TRBD2. Per the germline V gene, CDR1 is MRHNA and CDR2 is SNTAGT. Trimming cost V 0 bases and J 1 base; bases outside gene matches: 3. The CDR3 runs 16 residues. The CDR3 DNA is TGTGCCAGCAGTGACTCTTTTAGCGGGGGCACAGATACGCAGTATTTT. This encodes CASSDSFSGGTDTQYF.

V is TRBV19 and J is TRBJ1-1; 7 bases are a match to TRBD1. Unmatched junction bases numbered 5, after V lost 6 bases and J lost 1 base. The CDR3 has 14 residues. Germline V gives CDR1 LNHDA, CDR2 SQIVND (reference sequence). The CDR3 coding sequence is TGTGCCAGTAGCCCAGGGGGGAAGAACACTGAAGCTTTCTTT. Its translation: CASSPGGKNTEAFF.

The chain combines TRBV5-4 with TRBJ1-1; the match to TRBD1 covers 11 bases. CDR1 and CDR2 from the germline V gene are SGHNT and YYREEE (reference sequence). With V trimmed by 4 bases and J by 2 bases, 10 bases remained unmatched. This CDR3 spans 17 amino acids. The CDR3, as DNA: TGTGCCAGCAGCATACCGGGACAGGGGGGGGGAAACACTGAAGCTTTCTTT. Encoded protein: CASSIPGQGGGNTEAFF.

The chain has TRBV7-2 and TRBJ2-5, with D perhaps matching TRBD1 (5 bases). The germline V and J ends were trimmed by 2 bases and 6 bases, with 10 bases remaining between them. The CDR3 sequence is 13 residues long. Looked up from germline, CDR1 is SGHTA and CDR2 is FQGNSA. The DNA for the CDR3 is TGTGCCAGCAGCTTAACAGGAGAGCAGACCCAGTACTTC. Protein: CASSLTGEQTQYF.

The chain links TRBV10-3 to TRBJ2-7; 10 bases agree with TRBD1. Germline V lookup: CDR1 ENHRY, CDR2 SYGVKD. Trimming cost V 7 bases and J 2 bases; bases outside gene matches: 5. This CDR3 has 14 residues. CDR3 coding DNA: TGTGCCATCACCCAGGACAGGGGGGCCTACGAGCAGTACTTC. Translated, it gives CAITQDRGAYEQYF.

V and J are TRBV10-3 and TRBJ2-1; 15 bases align to TRBD2. The CDR3 runs 17 residues. Germline V CDR1 and CDR2: ENHRY, SYGVKD. Germline trimming cut 2 bases from V and 10 bases from J; bases unmatched to any gene: 9. The CDR3 loop is CAISEPGLAGGVEEQFF. The CDR3, as DNA: TGTGCCATCAGTGAGCCGGGACTAGCGGGAGGAGTGGAGGAGCAGTTCTTC.

This clone was seen ten or more times. The chain carries TRBV5-6 and TRBJ2-7; possible D gene TRBD1, 6 bases. Germline assignment: CDR1 SGHDT and CDR2 YYEEEE. The CDR3 is 14 amino acids. Deletions cut 0 bases from V and 0 bases from J, with 7 bases between. CDR3 sequence reads: CASSLDRVSYEQYF. Here the CDR3 DNA reads TGTGCCAGCAGCTTGGACAGGGTCTCCTACGAGCAGTACTTC.

V usage is TRBV6-5 and J usage is TRBJ1-1; D ambiguous. There are 14 residues in the CDR3. Germline V lookup: CDR1 MNHEY, CDR2 SVGAGI. V was cut by 0 bases and J by 2 bases, with 7 bases left in between. CDR3 in amino acids: CASSYSRTNTEAFF. In DNA form, the CDR3 reads TGTGCCAGCAGTTACTCCCGCACCAACACTGAAGCTTTCTTT.

V and J are TRBV24-1 and TRBJ2-1, with 10 nucleotides matching TRBD2. Germline V gene lookup returns CDR1 KGHDR and CDR2 SFDVKD. There are 16 residues in the CDR3. The V gene end was trimmed by 1 base and the J gene end by 5 bases; junction bases not matched to a gene: 4. The CDR3 protein is CATSDFRTSGHNEQFF. CDR3 bases: TGTGCCACCAGTGATTTTAGGACTAGCGGTCACAATGAGCAGTTCTTC.

The CDR3 region has the DNA TGTGCCAGTAGTAGCGGGGGTTCCTCCTACGAGCAGTACTTC. It encodes CASSSGGSSYEQYF. This chain uses TRBV19 with TRBJ2-7; the match to TRBD2 covers 7 bases. The CDR3 runs 14 residues. V lost 4 bases, J lost 0 bases, and 3 bases stayed unmatched. Germline loops: CDR1 LNHDA, CDR2 SQIVND (reference sequence). The full variable domain, its missing parts supplied by reference TRBV19 and TRBJ2-7, is DGGITQSPKYLFRKEGQNVTLSCEQNLNHDAMYWYRQDPGQGLRLIYYSQIVNDFQKGDIAEGYSVSREKKESFPLTVTSAQKNPTAFYLCASSSGGSSYEQYFGPGTRLTVT.

The chain employs TRBV5-6 and TRBJ2-1, with 10 bases fitting TRBD2. The V segment lost 2 bases and the J segment 1 base; nucleotides outside the gene matches: 6. Germline V CDR1 and CDR2: SGHDT, YYEEEE. This CDR3 contains 17 residues. CDR3 in amino acids: CASSFPTSGDSYNEQFF. The CDR3 nucleotides read TGTGCCAGCAGCTTCCCCACTAGCGGGGATTCCTACAATGAGCAGTTCTTC.

The genes are TRBV15 and TRBJ1-1; 7 bases are shared with TRBD1. Germline CDR1 reads LNHNV; CDR2 reads YYDKDF (reference sequence). Trimming at V came to 1 base and at J to 0 bases, leaving 5 bases not matched to a gene. The CDR3 extends over 16 amino acids. CDR3 coding DNA: TGTGCCACCAGCAGAGGTAGGGGGCTGGTGAACACTGAAGCTTTCTTT. This codes for CATSRGRGLVNTEAFF.

The CDR3 here is CASSQDVLSYEQYF. The CDR3, as DNA: TGTGCCAGCAGCCAAGATGTGCTCTCCTACGAGCAGTACTTC. The V and J genes are TRBV3-1 (or the pseudogene TRBV3-2) and TRBJ2-7; D call uncertain. The CDR3 is 14 residues long. CDR1 and CDR2 from the germline V gene are LGHDT and YNNKEL (reference sequence). Deletions cut 0 bases from V and 0 bases from J, with 6 bases between.

The chain joins TRBV29-1 to TRBJ1-2, with D unresolved. The CDR3 spans 9 residues. Germline values: CDR1 SQVTM, CDR2 ANQGSEA. The V and J ends lost 4 bases and 7 bases respectively, with 4 bases between them. DNA for the CDR3: TGCAGCGTTGGGGGTGGCTACACCTTC. Protein sequence: CSVGGGYTF. Together with reference TRBV29-1 and TRBJ1-2, the CDR3 gives the full variable domain: SAVISQKPSRDICQRGTSLTIQCQVDSQVTMMFWYRQQPGQSLTLIATANQGSEATYESGFVIDKFPISRPNLTFSTLTVSNMSPEDSSIYLCSVGGGYTFGSGTRLTVV.

The sample holds one count of this clone. The chain's CDR3 is CASSPTTDTQYF. For the CDR3, the DNA is TGTGCCAGCTCGCCGACTACAGATACGCAGTATTTT. The chain links TRBV27 to TRBJ2-3, with unresolved D. Germline V lookup: CDR1 MNHEY, CDR2 SMNVEV (reference sequence). The CDR3 runs to 12 residues. V gave up 8 bases and J gave up 3 bases, with 9 bases separating them.

The V call is TRBV2, the J call TRBJ1-1, with 9 bases identical to TRBD1. With 5 bases clipped from V and 4 bases from J, the junction kept 8 bases outside the gene matches. Germline V lookup: CDR1 SNHLY, CDR2 FYNNEI. The CDR3 totals 15 residues. CDR3 nucleotide sequence: TGTGCCAGCAGTCCAATGGAACAGGGGGCCACTGAAGCTTTCTTT. Its translation is CASSPMEQGATEAFF.

The chain combines TRBV19 with TRBJ1-4, with D tentatively TRBD1 (5 bases). CDR3 length: 13 amino acids. With 4 bases removed from V and 10 bases from J, the gap between germline ends came to 13 bases. Germline V gives CDR1 LNHDA, CDR2 SQIVND (reference sequence). CDR3 sequence: CASSRGEVGKLFF. CDR3 nucleotide sequence: TGTGCCAGTAGTAGAGGGGAAGTAGGAAAACTGTTTTTT.

The rearrangement uses TRBV9 and TRBJ1-1; no clear D gene. The CDR3 has 14 amino acids. The V end lost 0 bases, the J end lost 0 bases, and 6 bases lay between the germline ends. The V gene's germline CDR1 is SGDLS and CDR2 YYNGEE. CDR3 sequence: CASSVATLNTEAFF. DNA of the CDR3: TGTGCCAGCAGCGTAGCTACCTTGAACACTGAAGCTTTCTTT.

This chain uses TRBV6-5 with TRBJ2-7; 9 bases line up with TRBD1. The trim removed 8 bases at V and 1 base at J, leaving 6 bases unmatched. The germline V gene encodes CDR1 MNHEY and CDR2 SVGAGI. The CDR3 totals 14 residues. The CDR3 DNA reads TGTGCCAGCCAAGGACAGGGGATGTCCTACGAGCAGTACTTC. Translated, it gives CASQGQGMSYEQYF.

This chain connects TRBV7-3 to TRBJ2-2; no clear D gene. V lost 7 bases to trimming and J lost 3 bases, with 6 bases between them. This CDR3 is 12 amino acids long. Germline V lookup: CDR1 SGHTA, CDR2 FQGTGA. In nucleotides, the CDR3 is TGTGCCAGCACTGGGTACACCGGGGAGCTGTTTTTT. It yields the protein CASTGYTGELFF.

The rearrangement links TRBV4-1 to TRBJ2-2; 11 bases agree with TRBD2. This CDR3 comprises 17 residues. Germline V lookup: CDR1 MGHRA, CDR2 YSYEKL. V lost 2 bases to trimming and J lost 0 bases; unmatched junction nucleotides: 2. The chain's CDR3 is CASSQYSGRANTGELFF. DNA of the CDR3: TGCGCCAGCAGCCAATATAGCGGGAGGGCGAACACCGGGGAGCTGTTTTTT.

The V gene is TRBV29-1, the J gene TRBJ2-2; 7 bases are shared with TRBD1. The length of the CDR3 is 13 residues. The V gene's germline CDR1 is SQVTM and CDR2 ANQGSEA. Trimming took 3 bases from V and 5 from J; bases not matched to a gene: 3. This chain's CDR3 is CSVEGTVTGELFF. For the CDR3, the DNA is TGCAGCGTTGAGGGGACAGTGACCGGGGAGCTGTTTTTT.

A note on this clone: Sequence at one end of the junction differs from germline and may be a read error. The rearrangement uses TRBV6-1 and TRBJ2-3, with 11 nucleotides matching TRBD2. The CDR3 loop spans 17 amino acids. CDR1 and CDR2 (germline): MNHNS, SASEGT. CDR3 region: CASSEAIAGGITYTQYF. For the CDR3, the DNA is TGTGCCAGCAGTGAAGCAATAGCGGGAGGGATCACATATACGCAGTATTTT.

This clone came up once. J is TRBJ1-6 and V is TRBV4-2; D uncertain. V lost 1 base to trimming and J lost 6 bases, with 7 bases between them. The germline CDR1 and CDR2 sequences are LGHNA and YNFKEQ. The CDR3 spans 14 residues. CDR3 residues: CASSQADGNSPLHF. The CDR3 bases are TGTGCCAGCAGCCAAGCCGACGGTAATTCACCCCTCCACTTT.

The chain is built from TRBV19 and TRBJ1-3; unclear D gene. This CDR3 comprises 13 residues. Between the trimmed V and J ends, which lost 10 bases and 3 bases, there was a span of 13 bases. In germline, CDR1 is LNHDA, CDR2 SQIVND (reference sequence). The CDR3 spells CATSTSHGNTIYF. CDR3 bases: TGTGCCACCAGCACCTCCCATGGAAACACCATATATTTT.

The chain combines TRBV3-1 (or the pseudogene TRBV3-2) with TRBJ1-1; D gene unclear. This CDR3 is built from 15 residues. V was shortened by 4 bases and J by 4 bases, with 16 bases between the two germline ends. Germline CDR1 and CDR2: LGHDT and YNNKEL (reference sequence). The CDR3 spells CASSPYLGQRTEAFF. The CDR3 DNA is TGTGCCAGCAGCCCCTACCTGGGCCAGCGCACTGAAGCTTTCTTT.

The chain links TRBV2 to TRBJ1-1; tentative D call: TRBD1 (5 bases). This CDR3 region has 13 residues. Trimming cost V 8 bases and J 3 bases, with 13 bases left between them. The germline V gene has CDR1 SNHLY and CDR2 FYNNEI. The CDR3 DNA reads as TGTGCCAGCTCAACCGAGGGGTACACTGAAGCTTTCTTT. As protein: CASSTEGYTEAFF.

The chain's CDR3 is CASSELAGEADTQYF. CDR3 in DNA: TGTGCCAGCAGTGAGCTAGCGGGAGAGGCAGATACGCAGTATTTT. The genes are TRBV6-4 and TRBJ2-3; TRBD2 matches at 10 bases. The junction had 4 bases not matched to a gene; V was cut back by 3 bases and J by 4 bases. The germline V gene encodes CDR1 MRHNA and CDR2 SNTAGT. This CDR3 is built from 15 residues.